This section outlines one T cell receptor beta chain sequence together with its context. The data were obtained in a study of OX40 agonist ivuxolimab in advanced cancers. Study-level information: Dose-escalation subjects each had hepatocellular carcinoma, melanoma, renal cell or head and neck cancer.

There are 16 residues in the CDR3. With 4 bases clipped from V and 3 bases from J, the junction kept 7 bases outside the gene matches. Looked up from germline, CDR1 is MNHNS and CDR2 is SASEGT. The protocol was immunoSEQ multiplex PCR, while the TCRdb copy is restricted to in-frame clones and leaves out a portion. The data show 60,000 to 75,000 clones, with around 87% seen just once and approximately 4.8% held by the top ten. This rearrangement joins TRBV6-1 to TRBJ2-7; 12 bases align to TRBD2. Sample: CD4+ or CD8+ T cells sorted from blood, taken in a trial of the OX40 agonist ivuxolimab. The TCR sequence derives from an adult with an advanced solid tumor such as melanoma, head and neck, liver or kidney cancer. The CDR3 nucleotides are TGTGCCAGCAGTGTCTTGCTGACTAGCGGGAGCTACGAGCAGTACTTC. Encoded protein: CASSVLLTSGSYEQYF.